The 19 T cell receptor beta chains presented below share a single source sample, sequenced in a study of T cell responses to AZD1222 COVID-19 vaccine. The data were produced by immunoSEQ multiplex PCR, yet TCRdb's version contains in-frame clones alone and is incomplete. The sample consists of under 130,000 clones, approximately 92% of them appearing once. Here the sequenced sample was peripheral blood, taken on day 0 of AZD1222 vaccination. These receptors were collected from an adult in good health.

The rearrangement uses TRBV10-3 and TRBJ1-1; 7 bases match TRBD1. The CDR3 loop spans 17 amino acids. CDR1 and CDR2 (germline): ENHRY, SYGVKD. The ends lost 2 bases at V and 0 bases at J; junction bases unmatched: 9. In nucleotides, the CDR3 is TGTGCCATCAGTGAGCCTCGACAGGGATTCATGAACACTGAAGCTTTCTTT. This sequence encodes CAISEPRQGFMNTEAFF.

J is TRBJ2-1 and V is TRBV5-8; TRBD2 agrees at 10 bases. V lost 3 bases and J lost 6; bases outside the gene matches: 9. The CDR3 extends over 16 amino acids. The germline V gene has CDR1 SGHTS and CDR2 YDEGEE. CDR3 in DNA: TGTGCCAGCAGCTCCCGGGGTAGCGGGGGGTTCAATGAGCAGTTCTTC. The encoded protein is CASSSRGSGGFNEQFF.

The rearrangement uses TRBV7-2 and TRBJ1-2; 8 nucleotides line up with TRBD1. CDR1 is SGHTA and CDR2 is FQGNSA in the germline V gene. Losses at the gene ends were 5 bases for V and 7 bases for J; bases not matched to a gene: 9. CDR3 size: 14 residues. The CDR3 DNA reads TGTGCCAGCAGCCTGGACAGGGTAGTGGCTGGCTACACCTTC. This sequence encodes CASSLDRVVAGYTF.

This clone was seen only once. V gene TRBV7-3 combines with J gene TRBJ2-1; D possibly corresponds to TRBD2 (5 bases). Germline CDR1 is SGHTA and CDR2 is FQGTGA. The germline V and J ends were trimmed by 1 base and 9 bases, with 10 bases remaining between them. The CDR3 contains 13 residues. CDR3 protein: CASSLISSGEQFF. The CDR3 nucleotides read TGTGCCAGCAGCTTAATAAGCAGCGGTGAGCAGTTCTTC.

This clone has a single count. The rearrangement joins TRBV4-2 to TRBJ1-6; D ambiguous. The CDR3 covers 17 residues. Germline V lookup: CDR1 LGHNA, CDR2 YNFKEQ. V was trimmed by 1 base and J by 3 bases, leaving 13 bases between them. DNA for the CDR3: TGTGCCAGCAGCCAAGCTCCCCAGGCAGGCTATAATTCACCCCTCCACTTT. Translation gives CASSQAPQAGYNSPLHF.

The chain recombines TRBV4-3 with TRBJ1-5; no definite D call. Deletions cut 0 bases from V and 6 bases from J, with 6 bases between. This CDR3 comprises 13 residues. The germline gives CDR1 LGHNA, CDR2 YSLEER. The CDR3, as DNA: TGCGCCAGCAGCCAAGATTGGGGTCAGCCCCAGCATTTT. Translating gives CASSQDWGQPQHF.

The chain carries TRBV11-3 and TRBJ1-2; the D is unclear. V was shortened by 5 bases and J by 3 bases, with 13 bases between the two germline ends. Germline V CDR1 and CDR2: SGHNT, YENEEA. This CDR3 spans 14 amino acids. The CDR3, as DNA: TGTGCCAGCAGCAACCTATTTCAGGACTATGGCTACACCTTC. The encoded protein is CASSNLFQDYGYTF.

The rearrangement uses TRBV15 and TRBJ1-2; D not resolved. The CDR3 is 13 amino acids. Trimming stripped 3 bases from V and 0 bases from J, with 5 bases between. Germline CDR1 and CDR2: LNHNV and YYDKDF (reference sequence). The CDR3 DNA reads as TGTGCCACCAGCAGCGGGGCTAACTATGGCTACACCTTC. Protein product: CATSSGANYGYTF.

The rearrangement links TRBV2 to TRBJ2-7; TRBD1 aligns across 7 bases. Germline loops: CDR1 SNHLY, CDR2 FYNNEI. There are 15 residues in the CDR3. The junction had 6 bases not matched to a gene; V was cut back by 1 base and J by 3 bases. For the CDR3, the DNA is TGTGCCAGCAGTGAAGGACAGGGTGCCTTCTACGAGCAGTACTTC. Its translation is CASSEGQGAFYEQYF.

V gene TRBV4-3 combines with J gene TRBJ1-5; D unresolved. The CDR3 has 17 amino acids. Germline CDR1 is LGHNA and CDR2 is YSLEER. Trimming removed 0 bases at V and 3 bases at J, with 15 bases between. The CDR3 sequence: CASSQDLGENLNQPQHF. CDR3 DNA: TGCGCCAGCAGCCAAGATCTCGGGGAAAACCTCAATCAGCCCCAGCATTTT.

The J gene is TRBJ1-2, the V gene TRBV24-1, with D perhaps matching TRBD1 (6 bases). This CDR3 has 13 amino acids. Trimming shortened V by 6 bases and J by 2 bases, and 9 bases separated the two germline ends. CDR1 and CDR2 from the germline V gene are KGHDR and SFDVKD. The CDR3 loop reads CATSLQGNYGYTF. In DNA form, the CDR3 reads TGTGCCACCAGTTTACAGGGCAACTATGGCTACACCTTC.

V is TRBV24-1 and J is TRBJ2-2; tentatively, D is TRBD1 (5 bases). V shed 4 bases and J shed 7 bases, with 9 bases lying between them. Per germline, CDR1 KGHDR and CDR2 SFDVKD. The CDR3 loop spans 13 amino acids. CDR3 in amino acids: CATSDPGYGELFF. In DNA, the CDR3 is TGTGCCACCAGTGACCCAGGGTACGGGGAGCTGTTTTTT.

With respect to this clone: The junction departs from the called germline gene at one end, perhaps through a read error. The V and J genes are TRBV11-2 and TRBJ1-6; 7 bases map to TRBD1. From germline, CDR1 is SGHAT and CDR2 FQNNGV. This CDR3 is 14 amino acids long. CDR3 DNA sequence: TGTGCCAGCAGCTGGACAGGAGATAAATCACCCCTCCACTTT. Its translation: CASSWTGDKSPLHF.

J is TRBJ2-1 and V is TRBV7-4; 13 nucleotides match TRBD2. The CDR3 loop spans 21 amino acids. The V and J ends lost 1 base and 4 bases, in that order; junction bases with no gene match: 16. Germline CDR1 is SGHVT and CDR2 is SQSDAQ. The CDR3 reads CASSLENGWTSGRRAYNEQFF. The CDR3 DNA reads as TGTGCCAGCAGCTTAGAAAATGGATGGACTAGCGGGAGAAGGGCATACAATGAGCAGTTCTTC.

The chain employs TRBV30 and TRBJ1-2; D gene unclear. The CDR3 covers 13 residues. V was clipped by 4 bases and J by 4 bases, with 13 bases between them. Looked up from germline, CDR1 is GTSNPN and CDR2 is SVGIG (reference sequence). The CDR3 region has the DNA TGTGCCTGGACCGCCGATCGGTCCTATGGCTACACCTTC. Translation gives CAWTADRSYGYTF. Variable domain in full (rest from reference TRBV30 and TRBJ1-2): SQTIHQWPATLVQPVGSPLSLECTVEGTSNPNLYWYRQAAGRGLQLLFYSVGIGQISSEVPQNLSASRPQDRQFILSSKKLLLSDSGFYLCAWTADRSYGYTFGSGTRLTVV.

The gene calls are TRBV12-5 and TRBJ1-4; the D gene is possibly TRBD1 (6 bases). The germline gives CDR1 LGHNT, CDR2 FRNRAP. The CDR3 consists of 14 residues. Trimming shortened V by 6 bases and J by 7 bases, and 15 bases separated the two germline ends. The CDR3 nucleotides read TGTGCTAGTGGCCCCCGGGGGGCGTTTGAAAAACTGTTTTTT. It is translated as CASGPRGAFEKLFF.

This clone showed up just a few times. J is TRBJ2-2 and V is TRBV19; D assignment may be TRBD1 or TRBD2 (5 bases each). The CDR3 sequence is 12 residues long. Germline CDR1 reads LNHDA; CDR2 reads SQIVND (reference sequence). Trimming took off 5 bases at V and 6 bases at J, with 7 bases between the two ends. CDR3 loop: CASSWGSGELFF. DNA of the CDR3: TGTGCCAGTAGTTGGGGGTCCGGGGAGCTGTTTTTT.

The chain is built from TRBV21-1 and TRBJ1-1; the table's TRBD1 call for D was not verified on the DNA. TRBV21-1 is listed as a pseudogene. This CDR3 comprises 15 residues. The CDR3 sequence: CASSARTVMNTEAFF. CDR3 DNA sequence: TGTGCCAGCAGCGCCCGGACAGTCATGAACACTGAAGCTTTCTTT.

J is TRBJ2-3 and V is TRBV5-1, with 10 bases aligning to TRBD2. V lost 8 bases and J lost 0; bases outside the gene matches: 9. The CDR3 has 16 amino acids. Germline values: CDR1 SGHRS, CDR2 YFSETQ. Here the CDR3 reads CASQEGLATSTDTQYF. The CDR3 bases are TGCGCCAGTCAGGAGGGACTAGCGACCAGCACAGATACGCAGTATTTT.